This T cell receptor (beta chain) originates from a study of PD-1 blockade in classical Hodgkin lymphoma. There are 16 residues in the CDR3. Germline assignment: CDR1 SGHTA and CDR2 FQGNSA. The ends were cut back, 4 bases at V and 0 bases at J, with 14 bases in the middle. Generated by immunoSEQ multiplex PCR, the TCRdb table keeps only in-frame clones and is missing some. The sample consists of 4,000 to 4,500 clones, 81% of them appearing once. Time point noted: newly diagnosed, previously untreated cHL patient sample. Researchers pulled CD8+ T cells out of thawed PBMCs using magnetic negative selection.

This rearrangement joins TRBV7-2 to TRBJ2-3; tentatively, D is TRBD1 or TRBD2 (5 bases each). Sequencing input: CD8+ T cells from blood. The receptor comes from a human donor with classical Hodgkin lymphoma. DNA for the CDR3: TGTGCCAGCAGCTCCCGGGGCTTTTCTAGCACAGATACGCAGTATTTT. The encoded protein is CASSSRGFSSTDTQYF.